The clone carrying this T cell receptor (beta chain) was seen a handful of times. Its specificity is not known. This record belongs to a study of cytomegalovirus exposure and HLA in healthy donors. PCR primers comprised 60 Vbeta and 13 Jbeta primers. The method was immunoSEQ multiplex PCR; TCRdb's version includes in-frame clones alone and lacks a portion of them. The sample carries around 120,000 clones, around 78% recorded once. Overall study results and limits: The study listed under 200 cytomegalovirus-associated TCR beta chains. The authors confirmed in vitro that a few CMV-associated chains were specific for CMV antigens.

Germline V gene lookup returns CDR1 SGHRS and CDR2 YFSETQ. This CDR3 has 15 residues. Trimming took 5 bases from V and 2 from J; bases not matched to a gene: 5. The specimen was PBMCs. The chain is built from TRBV5-1 and TRBJ2-1; 9 bases fit TRBD2. The receptor's source is a woman between 50 and 59 years old in good health and CMV-seronegative. Here the CDR3 reads CASSQAGGAYNEQFF. The CDR3 DNA is TGCGCCAGCAGTCAAGCGGGAGGAGCCTACAATGAGCAGTTCTTC.